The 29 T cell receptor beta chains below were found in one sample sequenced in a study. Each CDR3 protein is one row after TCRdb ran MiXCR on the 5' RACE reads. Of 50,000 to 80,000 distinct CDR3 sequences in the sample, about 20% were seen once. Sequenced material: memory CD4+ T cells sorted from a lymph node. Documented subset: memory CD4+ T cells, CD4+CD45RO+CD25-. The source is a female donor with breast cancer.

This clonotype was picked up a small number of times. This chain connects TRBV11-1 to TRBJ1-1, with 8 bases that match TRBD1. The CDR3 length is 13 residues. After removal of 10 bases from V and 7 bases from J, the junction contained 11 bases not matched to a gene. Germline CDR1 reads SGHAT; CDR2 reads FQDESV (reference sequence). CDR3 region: CATRSQGEGEAFF. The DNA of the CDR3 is TGTGCCACCCGATCACAGGGGGAGGGTGAAGCTTTCTTT.

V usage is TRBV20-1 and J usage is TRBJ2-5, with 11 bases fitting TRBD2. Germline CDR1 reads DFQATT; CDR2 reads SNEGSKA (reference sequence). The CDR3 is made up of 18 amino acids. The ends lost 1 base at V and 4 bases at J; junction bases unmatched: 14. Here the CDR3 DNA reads TGCAGTGCTAGAGTTTCGACTAGCGGGGAGTGGGGTTTAGAGACCCAGTACTTC. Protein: CSARVSTSGEWGLETQYF.

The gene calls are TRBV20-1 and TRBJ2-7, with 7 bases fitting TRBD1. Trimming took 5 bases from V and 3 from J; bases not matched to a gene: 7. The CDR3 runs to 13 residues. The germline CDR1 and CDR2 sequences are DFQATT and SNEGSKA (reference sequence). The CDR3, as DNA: TGCAGTGCTGTTCGACAGGGAGTCTACGAGCAGTACTTC. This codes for CSAVRQGVYEQYF.

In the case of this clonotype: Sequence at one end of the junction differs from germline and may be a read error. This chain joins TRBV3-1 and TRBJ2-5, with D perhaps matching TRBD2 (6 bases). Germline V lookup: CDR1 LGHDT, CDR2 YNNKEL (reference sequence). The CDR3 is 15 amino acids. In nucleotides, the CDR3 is TGTGCCAGCAGCCAATTTGGAGGGGAGATGCGGAACCAGAACTTC. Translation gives CASSQFGGEMRNQNF.

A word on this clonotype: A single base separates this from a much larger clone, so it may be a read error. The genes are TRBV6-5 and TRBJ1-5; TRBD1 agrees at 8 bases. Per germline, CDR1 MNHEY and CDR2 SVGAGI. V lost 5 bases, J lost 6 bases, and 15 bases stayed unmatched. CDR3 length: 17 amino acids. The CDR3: CASSPTWTGREGQPQHF. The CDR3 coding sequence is TGTGCCAGCAGTCCTACCTGGACAGGGCGGGAAGGTCAGCCCCAGCATTTT.

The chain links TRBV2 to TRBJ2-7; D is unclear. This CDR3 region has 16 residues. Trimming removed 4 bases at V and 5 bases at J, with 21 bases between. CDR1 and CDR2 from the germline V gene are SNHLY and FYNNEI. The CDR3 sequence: CASSVTGSNGFHEQYF. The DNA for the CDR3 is TGTGCCAGCAGTGTAACCGGGTCGAATGGCTTTCACGAGCAGTACTTC.

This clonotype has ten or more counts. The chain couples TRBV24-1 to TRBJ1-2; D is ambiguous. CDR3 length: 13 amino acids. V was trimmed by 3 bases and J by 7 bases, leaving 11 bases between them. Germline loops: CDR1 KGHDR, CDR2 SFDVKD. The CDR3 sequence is CATSDHQGSGYTF. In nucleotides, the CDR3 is TGTGCCACCAGTGATCACCAAGGGAGTGGCTACACCTTC.

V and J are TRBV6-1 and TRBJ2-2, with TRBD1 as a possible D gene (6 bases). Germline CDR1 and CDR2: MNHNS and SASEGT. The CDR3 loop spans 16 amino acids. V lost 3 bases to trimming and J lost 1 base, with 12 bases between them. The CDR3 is CASSENSGQNTGELFF. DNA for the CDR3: TGTGCCAGCAGTGAGAACTCGGGACAGAACACCGGGGAGCTGTTTTTT.

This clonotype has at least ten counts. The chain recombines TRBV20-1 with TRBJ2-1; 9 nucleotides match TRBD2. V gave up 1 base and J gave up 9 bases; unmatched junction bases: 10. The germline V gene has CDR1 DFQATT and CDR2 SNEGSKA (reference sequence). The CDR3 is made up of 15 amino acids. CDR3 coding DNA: TGCAGTGCTAGAGCCCCTAGCGGGACGCCCCGTGAGCAGTTCTTC. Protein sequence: CSARAPSGTPREQFF.

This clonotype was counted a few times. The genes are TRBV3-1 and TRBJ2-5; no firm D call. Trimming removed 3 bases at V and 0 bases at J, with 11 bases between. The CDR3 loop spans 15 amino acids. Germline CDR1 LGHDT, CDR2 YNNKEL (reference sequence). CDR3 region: CASSHNPTNQETQYF. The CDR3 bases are TGTGCCAGCAGCCACAATCCGACCAACCAAGAGACCCAGTACTTC.

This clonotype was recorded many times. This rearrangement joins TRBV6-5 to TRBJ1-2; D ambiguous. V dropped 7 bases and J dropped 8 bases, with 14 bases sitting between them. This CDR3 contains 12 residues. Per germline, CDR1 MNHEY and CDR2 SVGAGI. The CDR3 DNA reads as TGTGCCAGCAAGAGTGGATCCGGAGGCTACACCTTC. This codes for CASKSGSGGYTF.

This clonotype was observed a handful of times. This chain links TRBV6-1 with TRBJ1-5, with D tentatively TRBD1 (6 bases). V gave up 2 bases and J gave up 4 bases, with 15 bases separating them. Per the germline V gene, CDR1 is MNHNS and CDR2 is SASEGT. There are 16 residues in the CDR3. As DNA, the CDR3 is TGTGCCAGCAGTGAATCGGTCGGGACAAATAATCAGCCCCAGCATTTT. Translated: CASSESVGTNNQPQHF.

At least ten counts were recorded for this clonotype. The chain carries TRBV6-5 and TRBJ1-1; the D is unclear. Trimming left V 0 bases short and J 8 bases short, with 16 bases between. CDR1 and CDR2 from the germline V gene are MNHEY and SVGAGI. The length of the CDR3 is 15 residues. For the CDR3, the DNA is TGTGCCAGCAGTTACTCAGCAGCCCTAGGGCGCGAAGCTTTCTTT. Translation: CASSYSAALGREAFF.

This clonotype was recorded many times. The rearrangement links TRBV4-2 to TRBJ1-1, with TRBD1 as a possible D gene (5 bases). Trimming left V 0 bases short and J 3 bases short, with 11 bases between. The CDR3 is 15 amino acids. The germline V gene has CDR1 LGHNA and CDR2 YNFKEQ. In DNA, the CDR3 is TGTGCCAGCAGCCAAGACGACAGTTTGGACACTGAAGCTTTCTTT. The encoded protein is CASSQDDSLDTEAFF.

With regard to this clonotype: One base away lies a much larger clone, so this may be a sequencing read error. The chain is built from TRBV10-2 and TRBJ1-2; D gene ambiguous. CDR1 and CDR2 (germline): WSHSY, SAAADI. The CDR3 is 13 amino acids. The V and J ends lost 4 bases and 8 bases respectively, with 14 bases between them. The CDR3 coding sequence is TGCGCCAGCAGTGTGGGCATGGAAAGGGGCTACACCTTC. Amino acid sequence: CASSVGMERGYTF.

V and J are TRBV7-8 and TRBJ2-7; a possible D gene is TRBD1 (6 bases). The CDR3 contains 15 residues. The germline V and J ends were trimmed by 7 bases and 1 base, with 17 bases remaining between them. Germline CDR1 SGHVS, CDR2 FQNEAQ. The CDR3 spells CASIEQGWGSYEQYF. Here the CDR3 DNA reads TGTGCCAGCATCGAACAGGGTTGGGGATCCTACGAGCAGTACTTC.

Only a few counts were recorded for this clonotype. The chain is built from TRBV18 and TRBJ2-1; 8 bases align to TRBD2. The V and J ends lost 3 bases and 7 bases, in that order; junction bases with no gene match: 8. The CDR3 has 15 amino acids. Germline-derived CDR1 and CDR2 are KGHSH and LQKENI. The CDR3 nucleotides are TGTGCCAGCTCACCCAGGCAAGCGGGAGCTAATGAGCAGTTCTTC. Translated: CASSPRQAGANEQFF.

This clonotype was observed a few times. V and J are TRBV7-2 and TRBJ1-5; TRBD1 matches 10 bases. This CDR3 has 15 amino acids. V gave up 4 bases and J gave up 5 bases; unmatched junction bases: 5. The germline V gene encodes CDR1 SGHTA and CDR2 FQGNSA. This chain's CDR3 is CASSSADRGHQPQHF. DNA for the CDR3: TGTGCCAGCAGCTCGGCAGACAGGGGGCATCAGCCCCAGCATTTT.

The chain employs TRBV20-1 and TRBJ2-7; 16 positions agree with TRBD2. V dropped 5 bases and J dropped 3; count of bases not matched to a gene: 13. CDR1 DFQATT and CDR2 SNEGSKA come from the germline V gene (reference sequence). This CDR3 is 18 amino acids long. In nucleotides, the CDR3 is TGCAGTGCTCGACCGGGACTAGCGGGGGGGCTAGGGAACTACGAGCAGTACTTC. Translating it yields CSARPGLAGGLGNYEQYF.

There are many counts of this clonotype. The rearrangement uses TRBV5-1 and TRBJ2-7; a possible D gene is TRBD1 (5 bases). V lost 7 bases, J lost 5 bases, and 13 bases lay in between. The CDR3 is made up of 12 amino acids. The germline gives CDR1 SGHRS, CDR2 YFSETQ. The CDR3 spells CASSTQGDEQYF. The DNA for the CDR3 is TGCGCCAGCTCAACTCAGGGCGACGAGCAGTACTTC.

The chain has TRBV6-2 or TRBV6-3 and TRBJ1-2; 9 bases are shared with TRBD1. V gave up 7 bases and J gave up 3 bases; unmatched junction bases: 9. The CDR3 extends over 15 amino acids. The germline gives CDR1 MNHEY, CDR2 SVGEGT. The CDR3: CASMTGGNGDYGYTF. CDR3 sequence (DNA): TGTGCCAGCATGACAGGGGGAAATGGCGACTATGGCTACACCTTC.

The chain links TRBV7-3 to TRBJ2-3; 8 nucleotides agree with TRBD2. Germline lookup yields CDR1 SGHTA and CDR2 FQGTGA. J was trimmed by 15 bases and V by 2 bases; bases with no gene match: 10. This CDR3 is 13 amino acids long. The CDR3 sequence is CASSLGGGTRLYF. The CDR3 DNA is TGTGCCAGCAGCTTAGGGGGGGGGACTAGACTCTATTTT. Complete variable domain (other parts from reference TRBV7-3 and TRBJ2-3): GAGVSQTPSNKVTEKGKYVELRCDPISGHTALYWYRQSLGQGPEFLIYFQGTGAADDSGLPNDRFFAVRPEGSVSTLKIQRTERGDSAVYLCASSLGGGTRLYFGPGTRLTVL.

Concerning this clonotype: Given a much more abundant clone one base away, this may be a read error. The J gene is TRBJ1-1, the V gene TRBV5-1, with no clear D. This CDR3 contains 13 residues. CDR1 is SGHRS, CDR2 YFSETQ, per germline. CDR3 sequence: CASSLAAVTEASF. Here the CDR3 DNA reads TGCGCCAGCAGCTTGGCGGCTGTCACTGAAGCTTCCTTT. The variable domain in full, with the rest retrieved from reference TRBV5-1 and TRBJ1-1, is KAGVTQTPRYLIKTRGQQVTLSCSPISGHRSVSWYQQTPGQGLQFLFEYFSETQRNKGNFPGRFSGRQFSNSRSEMNVSTLELGDSALYLCASSLAAVTEASFGQGTRLTVV.

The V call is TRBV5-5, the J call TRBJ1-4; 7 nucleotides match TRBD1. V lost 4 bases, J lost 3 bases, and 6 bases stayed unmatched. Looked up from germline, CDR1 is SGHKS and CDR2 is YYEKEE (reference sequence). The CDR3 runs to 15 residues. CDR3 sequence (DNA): TGTGCCAGCAGCACCCGACAGGGAGCTAATGAAAAACTGTTTTTT. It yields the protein CASSTRQGANEKLFF.

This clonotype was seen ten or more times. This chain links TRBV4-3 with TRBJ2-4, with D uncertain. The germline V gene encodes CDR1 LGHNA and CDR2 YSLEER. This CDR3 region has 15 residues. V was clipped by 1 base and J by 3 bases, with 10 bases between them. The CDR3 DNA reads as TGCGCCAGCAGCCAAGTATGGGAAGTCAAAAACATTCAGTACTTC. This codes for CASSQVWEVKNIQYF.

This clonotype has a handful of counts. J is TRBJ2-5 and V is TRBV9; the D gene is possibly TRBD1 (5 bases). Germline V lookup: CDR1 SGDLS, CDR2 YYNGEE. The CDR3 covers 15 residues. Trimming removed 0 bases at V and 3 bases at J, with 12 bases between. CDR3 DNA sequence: TGTGCCAGCAGCGTAGGGGGCAGGGTAGAAGAGACCCAGTACTTC. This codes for CASSVGGRVEETQYF.

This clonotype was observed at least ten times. CDR3 in DNA: TGCGCCAGCAGCTTGGGGACCTGGGATTCACCCCTCCACTTT. This translates into CASSLGTWDSPLHF. The V call is TRBV5-1, the J call TRBJ1-6; D call uncertain. Germline V lookup: CDR1 SGHRS, CDR2 YFSETQ. This CDR3 comprises 14 residues. The ends were cut back, 0 bases at V and 8 bases at J, with 9 bases in the middle. Looking up the rest from reference TRBV5-1 and TRBJ1-6 gives the full variable domain: KAGVTQTPRYLIKTRGQQVTLSCSPISGHRSVSWYQQTPGQGLQFLFEYFSETQRNKGNFPGRFSGRQFSNSRSEMNVSTLELGDSALYLCASSLGTWDSPLHFGNGTRLTVT.

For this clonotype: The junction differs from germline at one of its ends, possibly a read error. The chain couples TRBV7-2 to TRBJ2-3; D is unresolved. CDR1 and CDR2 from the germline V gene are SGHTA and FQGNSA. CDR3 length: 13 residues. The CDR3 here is CASSSTVTYTQYF. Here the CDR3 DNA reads TGTGCCAGCAGCTCGACTGTCACATATACGCAGTATTTT.

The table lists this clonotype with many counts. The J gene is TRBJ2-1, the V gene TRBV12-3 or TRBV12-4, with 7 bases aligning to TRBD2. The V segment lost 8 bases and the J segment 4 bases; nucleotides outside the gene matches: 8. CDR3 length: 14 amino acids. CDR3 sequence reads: CASVTSVEYNEQFF. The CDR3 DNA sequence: TGTGCCAGCGTAACTAGCGTGGAGTACAATGAGCAGTTCTTC.